This T cell receptor (beta chain) emerged from a study of response to subunit inactivated influenza vaccine. Notes on the study in general: The authors suggested that few new T cells are recruited per seasonal influenza vaccination.

This clonotype was recorded a few times. The antigen is undetermined. MiXCR was run by TCRdb on the RT-PCR reads, yielding one entry per CDR3 protein. The repertoire consists of hundreds of thousands of distinct CDR3 sequences, with 12% occurring once and the leading ten covering about a tenth. V was clipped by 3 bases and J by 2 bases; unmatched bases: 1. The CDR3 is 12 residues long. Germline V gives CDR1 DFQATT, CDR2 SNEGSKA (reference sequence). The source material was PBMCs from blood, sampled on the day of vaccination. This chain links TRBV20-1 with TRBJ2-7; 7 bases map to TRBD1. This TCR derives from a man in his forties or fifties who received an inactivated influenza vaccine. The CDR3 loop is CSASQGAYEQYF. The CDR3 region has the DNA TGCAGTGCTAGTCAGGGGGCCTACGAGCAGTACTTC.